Here is one TCR beta chain with its context. What it binds is unknown. The sample originates from a study of vaccination and CD4 T cells after COVID-19. V was pared by 4 bases and J by 2 bases, with 13 bases between. Germline loops: CDR1 SGHAT, CDR2 FQNNGV. This CDR3 contains 15 residues. Oncomine TCR Beta short-read sequencing was applied to DNA from cultured CD4+ T cells. TCRdb re-called the PCR reads with MiXCR, one entry per CDR3 protein. The table records under 20,000 distinct CDR3 sequences, roughly 55% of them present only once. Treatment here: roughly 10-day PBMC culture with coronavirus spike peptide pools or control peptides (ViraFEST assay).

V usage is TRBV11-2 and J usage is TRBJ2-3, with D perhaps TRBD1 (6 bases). The TCR was taken from a human donor who had recovered from COVID-19. The sequences come from CD4+ T cells from blood, cultured in vitro, collected before SARS-CoV-2 vaccination. The CDR3 coding sequence is TGTGCCAGCAGCTATGACAGGACCCCCACAGATACGCAGTATTTT. The encoded protein is CASSYDRTPTDTQYF.